This TCR beta chain is from a study of blood T cell repertoires in COVID-19. Some clones are missing from TCRdb's copy, which holds only in-frame ones; the method was immunoSEQ multiplex PCR. The repertoire holds over 45,000 clones, 82% seen once, with more than 8% in the top ten. The CDR3 consists of 15 residues. The germline CDR1 and CDR2 sequences are SGHRS and YFSETQ. Trimming at V came to 0 bases and at J to 6 bases, leaving 9 bases not matched to a gene. The rearrangement links TRBV5-1 to TRBJ2-7; 7 bases are a match to TRBD2. Sequenced material: peripheral blood. The TCR comes from a woman aged 80 or over with acute or convalescent COVID-19. The CDR3 reads CASSLEGGRASEQYF. DNA for the CDR3: TGCGCCAGCAGCTTGGAAGGAGGGAGGGCTAGCGAGCAGTACTTC.